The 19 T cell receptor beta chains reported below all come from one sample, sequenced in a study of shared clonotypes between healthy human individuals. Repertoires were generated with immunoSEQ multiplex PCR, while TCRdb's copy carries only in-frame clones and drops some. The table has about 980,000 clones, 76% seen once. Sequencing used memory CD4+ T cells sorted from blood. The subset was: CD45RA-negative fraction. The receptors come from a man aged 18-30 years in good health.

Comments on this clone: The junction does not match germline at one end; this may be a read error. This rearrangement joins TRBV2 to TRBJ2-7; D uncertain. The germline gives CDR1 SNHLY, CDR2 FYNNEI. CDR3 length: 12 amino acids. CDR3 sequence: CASRAVMYGQYF. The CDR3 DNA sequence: TGTGCCAGCAGGGCGGTAATGTACGGGCAGTACTTC.

The CDR3 loop reads CASSSGTGVEAFF. In DNA form, the CDR3 reads TGTGCCAGCAGCTCCGGGACAGGGGTTGAAGCTTTCTTT. The V gene is TRBV7-9, the J gene TRBJ1-1; 10 bases match TRBD1. Germline CDR1 is SEHNR and CDR2 is FQNEAQ (reference sequence). Losses at the gene ends were 4 bases for V and 7 bases for J; bases not matched to a gene: 3. This CDR3 comprises 13 residues.

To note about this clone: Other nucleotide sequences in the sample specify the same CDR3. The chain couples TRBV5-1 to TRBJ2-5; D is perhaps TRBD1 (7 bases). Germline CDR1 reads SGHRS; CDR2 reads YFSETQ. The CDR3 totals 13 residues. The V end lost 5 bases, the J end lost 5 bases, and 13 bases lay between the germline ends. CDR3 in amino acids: CASSSRGEETQYF. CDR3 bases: TGCGCCAGCAGTTCCAGGGGGGAGGAGACCCAGTACTTC.

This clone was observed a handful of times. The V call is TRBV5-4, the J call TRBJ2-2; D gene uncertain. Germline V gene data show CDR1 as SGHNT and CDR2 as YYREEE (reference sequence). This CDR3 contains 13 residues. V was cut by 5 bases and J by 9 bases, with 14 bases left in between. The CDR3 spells CASSIDPPRELFF. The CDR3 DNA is TGTGCCAGCAGTATAGACCCGCCCCGGGAGCTGTTTTTT.

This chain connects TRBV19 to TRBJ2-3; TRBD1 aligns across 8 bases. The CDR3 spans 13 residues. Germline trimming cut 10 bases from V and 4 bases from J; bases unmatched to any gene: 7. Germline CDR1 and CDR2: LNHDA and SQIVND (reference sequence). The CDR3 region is CATTGQGADTQYF. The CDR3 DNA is TGTGCCACCACTGGACAGGGAGCAGATACGCAGTATTTT.

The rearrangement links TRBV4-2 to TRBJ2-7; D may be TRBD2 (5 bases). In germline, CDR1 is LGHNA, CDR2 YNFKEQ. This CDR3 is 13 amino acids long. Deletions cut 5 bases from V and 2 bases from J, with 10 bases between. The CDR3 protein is CASSFGRTYEQYF. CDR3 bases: TGTGCCAGCAGCTTTGGGAGAACCTACGAGCAGTACTTC.

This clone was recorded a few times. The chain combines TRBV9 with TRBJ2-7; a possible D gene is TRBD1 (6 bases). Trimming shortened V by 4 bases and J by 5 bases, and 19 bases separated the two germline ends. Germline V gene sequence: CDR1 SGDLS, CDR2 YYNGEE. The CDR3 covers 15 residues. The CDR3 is CASSPSTGKVNEQYF. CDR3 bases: TGTGCCAGCAGCCCCTCAACAGGGAAGGTGAACGAGCAGTACTTC.

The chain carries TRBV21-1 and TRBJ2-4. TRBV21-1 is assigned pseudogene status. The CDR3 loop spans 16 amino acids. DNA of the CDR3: TGTGCCAGCAGCAAGGGTACAGCGCTGGCCAAAAACATTCAGTACTTC. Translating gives CASSKGTALAKNIQYF.

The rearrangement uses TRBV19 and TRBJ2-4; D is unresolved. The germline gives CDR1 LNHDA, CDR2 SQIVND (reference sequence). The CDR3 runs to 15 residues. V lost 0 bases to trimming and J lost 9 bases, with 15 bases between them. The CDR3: CASSIEAAGPGIQYF. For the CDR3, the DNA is TGTGCCAGTAGTATAGAGGCGGCCGGCCCCGGCATTCAGTACTTC.

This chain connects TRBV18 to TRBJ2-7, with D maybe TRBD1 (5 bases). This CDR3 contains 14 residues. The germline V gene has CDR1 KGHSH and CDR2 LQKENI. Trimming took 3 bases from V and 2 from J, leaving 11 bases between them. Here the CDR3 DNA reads TGTGCCAGCTCACCCGTCGGACACCCCTACGAGCAGTACTTC. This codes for CASSPVGHPYEQYF. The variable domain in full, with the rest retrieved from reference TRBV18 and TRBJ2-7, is NAGVMQNPRHLVRRRGQEARLRCSPMKGHSHVYWYRQLPEEGLKFMVYLQKENIIDESGMPKERFSAEFPKEGPSILRIQQVVRGDSAAYFCASSPVGHPYEQYFGPGTRLTVT.

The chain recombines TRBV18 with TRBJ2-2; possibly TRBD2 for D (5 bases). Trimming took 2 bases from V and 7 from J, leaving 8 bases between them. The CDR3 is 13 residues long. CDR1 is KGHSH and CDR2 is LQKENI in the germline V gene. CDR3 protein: CASSPFGGGELFF. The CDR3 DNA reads TGTGCCAGCTCACCATTCGGAGGCGGGGAGCTGTTTTTT.

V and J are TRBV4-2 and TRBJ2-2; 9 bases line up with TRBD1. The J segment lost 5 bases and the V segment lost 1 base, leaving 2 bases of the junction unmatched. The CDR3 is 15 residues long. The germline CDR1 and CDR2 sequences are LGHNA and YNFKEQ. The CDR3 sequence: CASSQAGTGTGELFF. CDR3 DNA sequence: TGTGCCAGCAGCCAAGCAGGGACAGGGACCGGGGAGCTGTTTTTT.

The CDR3, as DNA: TGCAGCGTTGAATACACAGGGGGCCTGGGCACTGAAGCTTTCTTT. Its translation is CSVEYTGGLGTEAFF. This chain connects TRBV29-1 to TRBJ1-1; 9 nucleotides align to TRBD1. Germline V gene data show CDR1 as SQVTM and CDR2 as ANQGSEA. The ends lost 2 bases at V and 4 bases at J; junction bases unmatched: 8. The CDR3 spans 15 residues.

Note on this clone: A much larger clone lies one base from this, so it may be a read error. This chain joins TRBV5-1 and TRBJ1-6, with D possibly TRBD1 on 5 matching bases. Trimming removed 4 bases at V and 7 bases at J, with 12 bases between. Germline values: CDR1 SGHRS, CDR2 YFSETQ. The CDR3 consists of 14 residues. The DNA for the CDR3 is TGCGCCAGCAGCAAGACAGAGGGGAATTCACCCCTCCACTTT. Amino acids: CASSKTEGNSPLHF.

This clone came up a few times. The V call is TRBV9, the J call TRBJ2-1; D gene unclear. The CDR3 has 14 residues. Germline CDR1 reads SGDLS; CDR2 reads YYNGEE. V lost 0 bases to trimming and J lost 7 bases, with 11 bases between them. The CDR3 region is CASSVGSTMNEQFF. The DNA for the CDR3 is TGTGCCAGCAGCGTAGGGTCGACGATGAATGAGCAGTTCTTC.

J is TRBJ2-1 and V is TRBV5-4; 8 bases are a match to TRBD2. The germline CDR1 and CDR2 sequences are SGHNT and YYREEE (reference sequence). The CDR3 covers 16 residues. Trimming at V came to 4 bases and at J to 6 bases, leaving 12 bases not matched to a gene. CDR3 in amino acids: CASSPAGSGRVNEQFF. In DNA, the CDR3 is TGTGCCAGCAGCCCTGCCGGGAGCGGGAGAGTCAATGAGCAGTTCTTC.

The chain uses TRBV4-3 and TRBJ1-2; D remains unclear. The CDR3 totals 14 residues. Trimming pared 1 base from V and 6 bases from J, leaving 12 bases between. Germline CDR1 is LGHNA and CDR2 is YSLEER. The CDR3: CASSQAGVEDGYTF. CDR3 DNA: TGCGCCAGCAGCCAAGCGGGTGTCGAGGATGGCTACACCTTC.

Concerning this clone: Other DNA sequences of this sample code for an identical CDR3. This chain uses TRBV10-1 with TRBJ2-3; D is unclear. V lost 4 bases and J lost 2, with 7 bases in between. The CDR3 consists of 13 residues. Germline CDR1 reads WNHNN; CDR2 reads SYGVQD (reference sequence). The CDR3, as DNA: TGCGCCAGCAGTGGGGATCTCACAGATACGCAGTATTTT. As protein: CASSGDLTDTQYF.

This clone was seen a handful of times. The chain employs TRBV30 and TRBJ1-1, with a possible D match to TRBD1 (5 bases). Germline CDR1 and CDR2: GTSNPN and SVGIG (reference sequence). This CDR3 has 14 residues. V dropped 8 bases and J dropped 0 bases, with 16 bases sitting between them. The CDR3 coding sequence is TGTGCCGAAAAAAGGGGCACCATGAACACTGAAGCTTTCTTT. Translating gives CAEKRGTMNTEAFF.